This T cell receptor beta chain was obtained from a study of T cell changes during pregnancy in multiple sclerosis (dated by TCRdb to between 2018 and 2021). General notes on the study: The study examined how the T cell repertoire changed over the course of pregnancy in women with multiple sclerosis.

CDR3 length: 15 amino acids, cysteine to phenylalanine. Only CDR3 DNA remains: 45 bases, in frame from the first base. The germline V gene (reference sequence) gives CDR1 as SGHNT and CDR2 as YYREEE. Relative to germline, V is missing 0 bases and J is missing 5 bases, with 7 bases of the junction outside any gene match. Library method: the immunoSEQ multiplex PCR assay. TCRdb stores this immuneACCESS table with in-frame sequences only. Part of the clones is absent; in the studies checked, under half of the shortfall reflects unresolved V genes, and no reason is known for the rest. In all, the sample holds 90,000 to 120,000 clones, and approximately 93% of those were seen once. The top ten constitute 3% to 3.5% of the sample. This clone appeared once. The target of this receptor is not known. Base quality data are lacking; no much larger clone is found one base away.

The chain links TRBV5-4 with TRBJ1-2, with 7 middle bases fitting TRBD1. This specimen was peripheral blood, taken after pregnancy. This clonotype was sampled from a female donor with multiple sclerosis, enrolled in a pregnancy study. The base sequence is TGTGCCAGCAGCTTGGTGGGACAGCAAGGGTATGGCTACACCTTC. This codes for CASSLVGQQGYGYTF.